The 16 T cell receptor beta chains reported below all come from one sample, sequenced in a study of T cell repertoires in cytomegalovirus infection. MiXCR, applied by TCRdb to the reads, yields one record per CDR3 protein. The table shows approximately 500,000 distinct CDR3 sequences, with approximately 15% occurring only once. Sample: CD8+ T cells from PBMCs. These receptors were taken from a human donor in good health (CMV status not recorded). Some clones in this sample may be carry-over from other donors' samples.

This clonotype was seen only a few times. CDR3 sequence: CASSVNDRAITDTQYF. In nucleotides, the CDR3 is TGTGCCAGCAGCGTGAACGACAGGGCGATCACAGATACGCAGTATTTT. The rearrangement uses TRBV5-5 and TRBJ2-3; the match to TRBD1 covers 7 bases. The CDR3 has 16 amino acids. Trimming at V came to 4 bases and at J to 2 bases, leaving 10 bases not matched to a gene. Per the germline V gene, CDR1 is SGHKS and CDR2 is YYEKEE (reference sequence).

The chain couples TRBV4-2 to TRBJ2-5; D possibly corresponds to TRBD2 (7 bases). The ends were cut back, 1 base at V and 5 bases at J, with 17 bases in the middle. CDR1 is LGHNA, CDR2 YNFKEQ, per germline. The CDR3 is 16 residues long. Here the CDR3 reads CASSQGMGGQRETQYF. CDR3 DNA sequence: TGTGCCAGCAGCCAAGGGATGGGGGGGCAGCGGGAGACCCAGTACTTC.

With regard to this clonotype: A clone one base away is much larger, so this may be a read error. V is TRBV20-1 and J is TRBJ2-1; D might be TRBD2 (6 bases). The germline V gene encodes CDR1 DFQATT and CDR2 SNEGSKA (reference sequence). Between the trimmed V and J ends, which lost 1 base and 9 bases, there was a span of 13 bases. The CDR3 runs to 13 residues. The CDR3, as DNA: TGCAGTGCTAGAGGGGGAGGTTCGGTTGAGCAGTTCTTC. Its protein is CSARGGGSVEQFF.

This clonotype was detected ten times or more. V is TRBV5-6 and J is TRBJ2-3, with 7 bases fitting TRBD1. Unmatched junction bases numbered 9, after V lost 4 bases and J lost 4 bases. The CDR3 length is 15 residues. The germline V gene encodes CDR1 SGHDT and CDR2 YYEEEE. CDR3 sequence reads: CASSHDRVWADTQYF. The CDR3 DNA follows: TGTGCCAGCAGCCATGACAGGGTGTGGGCAGATACGCAGTATTTT.

The CDR3 reads CATSRGNRINSPLHF. CDR3 nucleotides: TGTGCCACCAGCAGAGGCAACAGGATCAACTCACCCCTCCACTTT. This chain uses TRBV15 with TRBJ1-6; D possibly corresponds to TRBD1 (5 bases). This CDR3 comprises 15 residues. V was trimmed by 1 base and J by 10 bases, leaving 14 bases between them. Looked up from germline, CDR1 is LNHNV and CDR2 is YYDKDF (reference sequence). Full variable domain (rest looked up from reference TRBV15 and TRBJ1-6): DAMVIQNPRYQVTQFGKPVTLSCSQTLNHNVMYWYQQKSSQAPKLLFHYYDKDFNNEADTPDNFQSRRPNTSFCFLDIRSPGLGDTAMYLCATSRGNRINSPLHFGNGTRLTVT.

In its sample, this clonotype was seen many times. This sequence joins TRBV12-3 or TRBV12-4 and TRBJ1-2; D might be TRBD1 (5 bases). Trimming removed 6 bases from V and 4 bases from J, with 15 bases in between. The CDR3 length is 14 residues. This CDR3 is CASSFGTPGYGYTF. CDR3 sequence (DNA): TGTGCCAGCAGCTTCGGGACTCCCGGCTATGGCTACACCTTC.

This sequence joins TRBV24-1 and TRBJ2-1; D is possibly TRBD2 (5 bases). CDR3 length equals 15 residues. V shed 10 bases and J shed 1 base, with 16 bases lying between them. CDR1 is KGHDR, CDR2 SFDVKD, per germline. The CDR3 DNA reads TGTGCCACTAGATTTCCGGGGATTTCCTACAATGAGCAGTTCTTC. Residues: CATRFPGISYNEQFF.

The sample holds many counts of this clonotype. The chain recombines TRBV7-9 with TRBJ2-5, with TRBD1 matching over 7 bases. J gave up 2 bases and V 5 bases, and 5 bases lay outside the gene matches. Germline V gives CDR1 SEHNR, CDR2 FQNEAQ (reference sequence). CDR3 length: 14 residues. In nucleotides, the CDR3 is TGTGCCAGCAGCGATCGGGACAGACAAGAGACCCAGTACTTC. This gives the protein CASSDRDRQETQYF.

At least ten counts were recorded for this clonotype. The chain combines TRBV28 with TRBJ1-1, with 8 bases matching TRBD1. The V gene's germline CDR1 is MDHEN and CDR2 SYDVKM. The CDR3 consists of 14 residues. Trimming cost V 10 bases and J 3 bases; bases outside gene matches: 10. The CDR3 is CATRGTGGDTEAFF. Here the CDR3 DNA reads TGTGCCACCCGAGGCACAGGGGGAGACACTGAAGCTTTCTTT.

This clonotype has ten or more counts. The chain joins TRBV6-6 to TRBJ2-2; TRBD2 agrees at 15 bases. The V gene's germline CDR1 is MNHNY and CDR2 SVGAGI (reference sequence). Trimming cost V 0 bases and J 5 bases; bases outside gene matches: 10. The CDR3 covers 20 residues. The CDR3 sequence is CASSYSGTSGGRAETGELFF. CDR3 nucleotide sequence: TGTGCCAGCAGTTACTCTGGGACTAGCGGGGGGCGGGCGGAAACCGGGGAGCTGTTTTTT.

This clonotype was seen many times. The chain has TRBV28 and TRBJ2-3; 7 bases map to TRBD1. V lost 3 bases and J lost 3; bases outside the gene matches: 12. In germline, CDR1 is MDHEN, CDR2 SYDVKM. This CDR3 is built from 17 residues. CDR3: CASSFWQGERWTDTQYF. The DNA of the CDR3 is TGTGCCAGCAGTTTCTGGCAGGGGGAGAGGTGGACAGATACGCAGTATTTT.

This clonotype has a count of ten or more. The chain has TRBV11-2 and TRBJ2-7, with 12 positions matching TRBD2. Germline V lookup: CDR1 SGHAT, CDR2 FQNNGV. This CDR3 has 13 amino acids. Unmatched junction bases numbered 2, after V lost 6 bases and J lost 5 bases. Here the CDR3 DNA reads TGTGCCAGCAGGACTAGCGGGAGAGACGAGCAGTACTTC. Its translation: CASRTSGRDEQYF.

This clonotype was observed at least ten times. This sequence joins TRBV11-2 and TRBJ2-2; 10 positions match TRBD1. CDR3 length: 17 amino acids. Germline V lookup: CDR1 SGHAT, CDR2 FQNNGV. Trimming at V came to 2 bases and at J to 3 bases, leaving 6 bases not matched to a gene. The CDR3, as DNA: TGTGCCAGCAGCTTAACGACAGGGGGCCTGGACACCGGGGAGCTGTTTTTT. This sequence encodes CASSLTTGGLDTGELFF.

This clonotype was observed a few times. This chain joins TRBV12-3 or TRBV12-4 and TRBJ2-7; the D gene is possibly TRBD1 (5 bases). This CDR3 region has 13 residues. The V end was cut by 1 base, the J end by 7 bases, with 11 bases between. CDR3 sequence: CASSLGTQNEQYF. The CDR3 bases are TGTGCCAGCAGTTTAGGGACACAGAATGAGCAGTACTTC.

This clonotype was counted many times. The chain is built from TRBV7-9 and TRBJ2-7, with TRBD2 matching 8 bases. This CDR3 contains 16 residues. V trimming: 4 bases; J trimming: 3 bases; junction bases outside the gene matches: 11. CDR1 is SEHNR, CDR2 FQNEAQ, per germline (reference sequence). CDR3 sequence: CASSSTGGQGLYEQYF. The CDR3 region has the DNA TGTGCCAGCAGCTCGACGGGGGGGCAGGGGCTCTACGAGCAGTACTTC.

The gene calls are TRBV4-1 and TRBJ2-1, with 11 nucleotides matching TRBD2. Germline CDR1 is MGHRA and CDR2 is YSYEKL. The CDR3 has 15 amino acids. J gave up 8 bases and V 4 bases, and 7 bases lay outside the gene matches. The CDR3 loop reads CASSPRDSGRDEQFF. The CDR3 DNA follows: TGCGCCAGCAGCCCGCGAGATAGCGGGAGGGATGAGCAGTTCTTC.